Sequencing of this TCR beta chain was carried out in a study of technical replicates of blood from a few donors. The germline CDR1 and CDR2 sequences are ENHRY and SYGVKD. Germline trimming cut 6 bases from V and 0 bases from J; bases unmatched to any gene: 6. CDR3 size: 15 residues. Clones were sequenced by immunoSEQ multiplex PCR, and TCRdb holds only the in-frame ones, with some missing. The data hold about 69,000 clones, with 75% to 90% observed a single time. The genes are TRBV10-3 and TRBJ1-2, with 8 positions matching TRBD1. The source of this sequence is a human donor in good health. Some clones in this sample may be carry-over from other donors' samples. The sample was PBMCs. CDR3 sequence reads: CAISSGGRANYGYTF. The CDR3 nucleotides are TGTGCCATCAGCTCAGGGGGCCGAGCTAACTATGGCTACACCTTC.